The next 27 T cell receptor beta chains were all read from a single sample in a study of post-analysis software for immune sequencing data. Study-wide points: Four or five TRBV segments were more frequent in patients than controls; TRBV5-6, TRBV5-1 and TRBV20-1 belonged to this group.

No antigen has been assigned to these receptors. The TCR beta cDNA libraries carried unique molecular identifiers. TCRdb analysed the PCR reads with MiXCR anew, one entry per CDR3 protein. The sample carries approximately 730,000 distinct CDR3 sequences, about 32% recorded once. Source material: blood. All receptors come from a girl aged 5-17 years with multiple sclerosis.

A few counts support this clonotype. The chain uses TRBV20-1 and TRBJ2-3; TRBD1 is a possible D gene (5 bases). This CDR3 region has 15 residues. Germline CDR1 reads DFQATT; CDR2 reads SNEGSKA (reference sequence). Trimming left V 1 base short and J 0 bases short, with 11 bases between. The CDR3 loop is CSARGGAVSTDTQYF. CDR3 bases: TGCAGTGCTAGAGGTGGGGCAGTTAGCACAGATACGCAGTATTTT.

The chain uses TRBV5-1 and TRBJ2-5, with D maybe TRBD1 (5 bases). Trimming removed 2 bases from V and 3 bases from J, with 11 bases in between. This CDR3 has 14 residues. Germline V lookup: CDR1 SGHRS, CDR2 YFSETQ. CDR3 protein: CASSLWIGEETQYF. The DNA for the CDR3 is TGCGCCAGCAGCTTATGGATAGGGGAAGAGACCCAGTACTTC.

CDR3: CASSLWGQGNQETQYF. The CDR3 DNA reads as TGCGCCAGCTCCCTCTGGGGACAGGGGAACCAAGAGACCCAGTACTTC. The V call is TRBV5-1, the J call TRBJ2-5; 10 nucleotides line up with TRBD1. The CDR3 runs 16 residues. The germline V gene encodes CDR1 SGHRS and CDR2 YFSETQ. The J segment lost 0 bases and the V segment lost 7 bases, leaving 9 bases of the junction unmatched.

V is TRBV4-3 and J is TRBJ2-7; weak D call: TRBD1 (5 bases). Germline-derived CDR1 and CDR2 are LGHNA and YSLEER. The CDR3 loop spans 14 amino acids. V was clipped by 1 base and J by 3 bases, with 10 bases between them. The CDR3 here is CASSQVQGYYEQYF. The CDR3 nucleotides are TGCGCCAGCAGCCAAGTGCAGGGTTACTACGAGCAGTACTTC.

V is TRBV29-1 and J is TRBJ1-1; D remains unclear. The CDR3 has 13 residues. Germline values: CDR1 SQVTM, CDR2 ANQGSEA. The V and J ends lost 7 bases and 3 bases respectively, with 15 bases between them. The CDR3: CSATGDGYTEAFF. The CDR3 DNA reads as TGCAGCGCGACTGGAGACGGGTACACTGAAGCTTTCTTT.

This clonotype occurred a few times. V and J are TRBV10-3 and TRBJ2-2; tentatively, D is TRBD1 (6 bases). V was trimmed by 5 bases and J by 5 bases, leaving 15 bases between them. Germline loops: CDR1 ENHRY, CDR2 SYGVKD. The CDR3 length is 15 residues. CDR3 DNA: TGTGCCATCAGTTTGGGCAGGGGATTTACCGGGGAGCTGTTTTTT. Its translation: CAISLGRGFTGELFF.

This chain connects TRBV27 to TRBJ2-5; 7 positions match TRBD2. After removal of 3 bases from V and 6 bases from J, the junction contained 4 bases not matched to a gene. CDR3 length equals 13 residues. Germline assignment: CDR1 MNHEY and CDR2 SMNVEV (reference sequence). The DNA for the CDR3 is TGTGCCAGCAGTTTGGGGGGGATGAAGACCCAGTACTTC. Translation gives CASSLGGMKTQYF.

This clonotype was seen only a few times. J is TRBJ2-7 and V is TRBV28, with D possibly being TRBD2 (6 bases). This CDR3 spans 16 amino acids. Germline-derived CDR1 and CDR2 are MDHEN and SYDVKM. V was shortened by 5 bases and J by 3 bases, with 20 bases between the two germline ends. CDR3 protein: CASSPHEEGLSYEQYF. The CDR3 bases are TGTGCCAGCAGTCCCCATGAGGAGGGCCTGAGCTACGAGCAGTACTTC.

The J gene is TRBJ2-1, the V gene TRBV11-3, with D tentatively TRBD1 (6 bases). The CDR3 loop spans 18 amino acids. Trimming shortened V by 4 bases and J by 1 base, and 20 bases separated the two germline ends. Germline values: CDR1 SGHNT, CDR2 YENEEA. CDR3 nucleotides: TGTGCCAGCAGCTCTGGGGGCCTGGGGATAGGGTCCTACAATGAGCAGTTCTTC. As protein: CASSSGGLGIGSYNEQFF.

This clonotype has just a few counts. The chain carries TRBV29-1 and TRBJ2-2; D may be TRBD1 (6 bases). CDR1 SQVTM and CDR2 ANQGSEA come from the germline V gene. This CDR3 has 14 amino acids. With 7 bases removed from V and 2 bases from J, the gap between germline ends came to 14 bases. CDR3 in amino acids: CSARDTSNTGELFF. The CDR3 DNA follows: TGCAGCGCACGGGACACCAGTAACACCGGGGAGCTGTTTTTT.

The V call is TRBV29-1, the J call TRBJ1-2; 11 nucleotides agree with TRBD1. There are 14 residues in the CDR3. Losses at the gene ends were 6 bases for V and 4 bases for J; bases not matched to a gene: 7. Germline loops: CDR1 SQVTM, CDR2 ANQGSEA. The CDR3 nucleotides read TGCAGCGTAGCGGACAGGGGGCGAGGCTATGGCTACACCTTC. It specifies CSVADRGRGYGYTF.

This clonotype was counted between two and nine times. CDR3 in DNA: TGTGCCAGCAGCCCTCTAGCGGGAGACCGCGACGAGCAGTACTTC. Its translation: CASSPLAGDRDEQYF. The chain is built from TRBV27 and TRBJ2-7, with TRBD2 identical over 10 bases. CDR3 length: 15 residues. Germline V gives CDR1 MNHEY, CDR2 SMNVEV (reference sequence). J gave up 5 bases and V 6 bases, and 10 bases lay outside the gene matches.

This clonotype was seen many times. This chain uses TRBV9 with TRBJ2-3; D is undetermined. Germline V gene sequence: CDR1 SGDLS, CDR2 YYNGEE. The CDR3 is 13 residues long. V shed 0 bases and J shed 2 bases, with 4 bases lying between them. CDR3 nucleotides: TGTGCCAGCAGCGTAGCCCACACAGATACGCAGTATTTT. Amino acids: CASSVAHTDTQYF.

To note about this clonotype: A junction end diverges from the germline sequence, so it may reflect a read error. This sequence joins TRBV7-7 and TRBJ2-5; TRBD1 matches 12 bases. The CDR3 is 15 residues long. Germline CDR1 is SSHAT and CDR2 is FNYEAQ (reference sequence). The CDR3 spells CASSPGQGAFGEQYF. The CDR3 DNA follows: TGTGCTAGCAGCCCGGGACAGGGGGCGTTCGGGGAGCAGTACTTC.

The chain combines TRBV28 with TRBJ2-7, with D possibly being TRBD2 (6 bases). V was shortened by 5 bases and J by 2 bases, with 13 bases between the two germline ends. This CDR3 has 14 residues. Germline V gene lookup returns CDR1 MDHEN and CDR2 SYDVKM. CDR3 in DNA: TGTGCCAGCAGTACAATAGCGGCAGCCTACGAGCAGTACTTC. It translates to CASSTIAAAYEQYF.

In regard to this clonotype: One end of the junction is discordant with germline, which a read error may explain. This chain uses TRBV5-1 with TRBJ2-5; tentatively, D is TRBD1 or TRBD2 (5 bases each). CDR3 length: 16 residues. Germline V gene data show CDR1 as SGHRS and CDR2 as YFSETQ. CDR3 loop: CASSYWIAPGQETRYF. The CDR3 coding sequence is TGCGCCAGCAGCTATTGGATTGCTCCGGGGCAAGAGACCCGGTACTTC.

This clonotype was recorded only once. The rearrangement uses TRBV5-1 and TRBJ1-4, with 9 bases identical to TRBD1. Germline loops: CDR1 SGHRS, CDR2 YFSETQ. The CDR3 spans 19 residues. J was trimmed by 1 base and V by 4 bases; bases with no gene match: 14. CDR3 sequence: CASSPMWIGTGRTNEKLFF. Written as DNA, the CDR3 is TGCGCCAGCAGCCCGATGTGGATAGGGACAGGGCGAACTAATGAAAAACTGTTTTTT.

This clonotype was seen a handful of times. The V and J genes are TRBV10-3 and TRBJ2-1; D not resolved. The CDR3 spans 13 residues. Germline loops: CDR1 ENHRY, CDR2 SYGVKD. V lost 8 bases, J lost 0 bases, and 8 bases lay in between. This CDR3 is CAIAAPSYNEQFF. CDR3 DNA: TGTGCCATCGCCGCCCCCTCCTACAATGAGCAGTTCTTC.

At least ten counts were recorded for this clonotype. CDR3 DNA: TGTGCCAGCAGTTTCCTGGGGTCTGGCAATGAGCAGTTCTTC. It codes for CASSFLGSGNEQFF. This chain connects TRBV27 to TRBJ2-1; D not certain. The CDR3 totals 14 residues. V lost 3 bases, J lost 6 bases, and 12 bases lay in between. CDR1 is MNHEY, CDR2 SMNVEV, per germline (reference sequence).

The genes are TRBV5-1 and TRBJ1-3, with D hard to call. V lost 2 bases to trimming and J lost 8 bases, with 14 bases between them. The length of the CDR3 is 14 residues. Germline assignment: CDR1 SGHRS and CDR2 YFSETQ. DNA of the CDR3: TGCGCCAGCAGCTTCCGGCGGCCGGCGGACACCATATATTTT. Translated: CASSFRRPADTIYF.

This clonotype showed up just a few times. The gene calls are TRBV20-1 and TRBJ1-2; TRBD1 aligns across 9 bases. CDR3 length: 15 amino acids. The V gene's germline CDR1 is DFQATT and CDR2 SNEGSKA (reference sequence). The ends lost 3 bases at V and 6 bases at J; junction bases unmatched: 11. This CDR3 is CSASLTGTGIDGYTF. The CDR3 nucleotides read TGCAGTGCTAGCCTGACCGGGACAGGGATTGATGGCTACACCTTC.

V is TRBV4-2 and J is TRBJ1-6, with D maybe TRBD1 (6 bases). Germline-derived CDR1 and CDR2 are LGHNA and YNFKEQ. The CDR3 length is 15 residues. Between the trimmed V and J ends, which lost 0 bases and 8 bases, there was a span of 11 bases. CDR3 amino acids: CASSQEWGADSPLHF. DNA for the CDR3: TGTGCCAGCAGCCAAGAATGGGGGGCGGATTCACCCCTCCACTTT.

This clonotype turned up a few times. V gene TRBV18 combines with J gene TRBJ2-5; D remains unclear. V was clipped by 5 bases and J by 2 bases, with 12 bases between them. Germline CDR1 is KGHSH and CDR2 is LQKENI. This CDR3 has 14 amino acids. CDR3 DNA: TGTGCCAGCTCAGCGAAGGGCGGACAAGAGACCCAGTACTTC. Its translation is CASSAKGGQETQYF.

This CDR3 reads CSVEDRGQVANYGYTF. Here the CDR3 DNA reads TGCAGCGTTGAAGATCGCGGACAGGTAGCTAACTATGGCTACACCTTC. The chain links TRBV29-1 to TRBJ1-2, with 7 bases matching TRBD1. The CDR3 is made up of 16 amino acids. The J segment lost 0 bases and the V segment lost 0 bases, leaving 7 bases of the junction unmatched. CDR1 SQVTM and CDR2 ANQGSEA come from the germline V gene.

CDR3 loop: CASGLVLEGAYGYTF. The CDR3 coding sequence is TGTGCTAGTGGTTTGGTACTTGAGGGGGCTTATGGCTACACCTTC. The chain uses TRBV12-5 and TRBJ1-2, with 7 bases identical to TRBD1. This CDR3 spans 15 amino acids. Germline values: CDR1 LGHNT, CDR2 FRNRAP. V lost 0 bases and J lost 5; bases outside the gene matches: 6.

The rearrangement joins TRBV13 to TRBJ2-5; 11 nucleotides align to TRBD2. The DNA end lines up better with TRBJ2-7; the J call may be wrong. The CDR3 runs 14 residues. From germline, CDR1 is PRHDT and CDR2 FYEKMQ (reference sequence). CDR3 sequence reads: CASSTGLAAYEQYF. Written as DNA, the CDR3 is TGTGCCAGCAGCACGGGACTAGCGGCCTACGAGCAGTACTTC.

This clonotype was counted only a few times. The V and J genes are TRBV27 and TRBJ2-7; no clear D gene. Germline V gives CDR1 MNHEY, CDR2 SMNVEV (reference sequence). Trimming pared 5 bases from V and 2 bases from J, leaving 10 bases between. The CDR3 is made up of 13 amino acids. Here the CDR3 reads CASSPGYTYEQYF. DNA for the CDR3: TGTGCCAGCAGTCCCGGGTATACCTACGAGCAGTACTTC.